This T cell receptor beta chain derives from a study of human T cells and chemical hapten exposure. In the study overall: TCR yield per sample varied, mainly due to pooled library volumes.

Time point denoted: healthy volunteer bleed at 6 weeks. The authors' total RNA extraction used unfractionated whole blood. The CDR3 loop spans 14 amino acids. Germline CDR1 SGHDN, CDR2 FVKESK. V was cut by 4 bases and J by 5 bases, with 13 bases left in between. Original analysis: Samples ranged from about 23,224 to 700,000 TCRs, with a median of roughly 93,000. TCRdb processed the RACE reads anew with MiXCR; each CDR3 protein has one entry. It is TCRdb's table, rather than the study itself, that gives the V and J calls and clone size. The data show about 77,000 distinct CDR3 sequences, about 8.6% seen once. Study-level findings and limits: The number of TCRs above 1 in 1000 frequency did not change after DPC sensitization.

Comment on this clonotype: Its antigen remains unidentified.

The J gene is TRBJ2-3, the V gene TRBV14; weak D call: TRBD1 (6 bases). This sequence was found in a female donor in good health. Some clones in this sample may be carry-over from other donors' samples. The source material was whole blood. CDR3 nucleotides: TGTGCCAGCAGCCGATCGACAGGCAGAGATACGCAGTATTTT. Protein sequence: CASSRSTGRDTQYF.